The clone carrying this TCR beta chain was seen many times. As yet, its antigen is unknown. Primed by a sample-barcoded 5' primer and a J-beta primer mix, a second PCR proceeded for roughly 6 to 12 cycles. TCRdb reprocessed the 5' RACE reads with MiXCR, giving one entry per CDR3 protein. This table has approximately 810,000 distinct CDR3 sequences, 29% appearing once. The data are from a study of blood T cells in healthy people across ages. Whole-study results and caveats: Shifts in expanded clonotypes may have been confounded by donor CMV status, which was unknown.

It was ten milliliters of peripheral blood that were drawn from each donor. The V and J ends lost 1 base and 8 bases, in that order; junction bases with no gene match: 5. The length of the CDR3 is 14 residues. The gene calls are TRBV12-3 or TRBV12-4 and TRBJ1-2; TRBD1 aligns across 9 bases. Sequencing used blood. The TCR originated in a woman aged 80 or older in good health. The CDR3 here is CASSLGGQGRGYTF. DNA for the CDR3: TGTGCCAGCAGTTTAGGAGGACAGGGGCGAGGCTACACCTTC.